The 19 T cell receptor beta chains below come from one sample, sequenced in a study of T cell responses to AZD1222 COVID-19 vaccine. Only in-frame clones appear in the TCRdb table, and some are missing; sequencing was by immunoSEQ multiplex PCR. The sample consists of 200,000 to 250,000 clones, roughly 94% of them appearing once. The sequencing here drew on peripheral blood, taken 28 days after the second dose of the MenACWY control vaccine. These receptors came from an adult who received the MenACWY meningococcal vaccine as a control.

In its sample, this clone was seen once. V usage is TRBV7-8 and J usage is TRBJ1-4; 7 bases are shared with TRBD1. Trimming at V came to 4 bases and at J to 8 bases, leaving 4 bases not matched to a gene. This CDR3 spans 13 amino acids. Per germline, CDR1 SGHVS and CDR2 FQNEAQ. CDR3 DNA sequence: TGTGCCAGCAGCTCGGACAGGCGCGAAAAACTGTTTTTT. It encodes CASSSDRREKLFF.

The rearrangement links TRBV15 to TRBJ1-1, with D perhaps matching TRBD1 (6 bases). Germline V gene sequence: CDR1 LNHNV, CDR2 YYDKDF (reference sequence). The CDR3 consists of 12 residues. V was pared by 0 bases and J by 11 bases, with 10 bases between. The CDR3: CATSRDRGQAFF. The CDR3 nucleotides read TGTGCCACCAGCAGAGATCGGGGGCAGGCTTTCTTT.

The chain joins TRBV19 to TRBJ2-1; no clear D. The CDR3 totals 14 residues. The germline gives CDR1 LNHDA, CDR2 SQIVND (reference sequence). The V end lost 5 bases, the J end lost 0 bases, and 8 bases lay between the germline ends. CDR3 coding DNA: TGTGCCAGTAGTGCTTGGAGCTCCTACAATGAGCAGTTCTTC. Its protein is CASSAWSSYNEQFF.

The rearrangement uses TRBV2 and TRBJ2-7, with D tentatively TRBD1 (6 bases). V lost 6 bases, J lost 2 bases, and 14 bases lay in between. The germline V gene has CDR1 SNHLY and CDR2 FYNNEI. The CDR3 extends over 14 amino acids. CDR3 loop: CASRPPYRAYEQYF. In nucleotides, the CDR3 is TGTGCCAGCAGGCCCCCCTACAGGGCCTACGAGCAGTACTTC.

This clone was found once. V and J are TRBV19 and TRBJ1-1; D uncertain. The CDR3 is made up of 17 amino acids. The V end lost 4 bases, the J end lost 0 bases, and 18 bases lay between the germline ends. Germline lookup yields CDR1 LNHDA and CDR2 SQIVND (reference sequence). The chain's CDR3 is CASSTPPLISLNTEAFF. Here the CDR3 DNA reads TGTGCCAGTAGTACCCCTCCCCTCATAAGCTTGAACACTGAAGCTTTCTTT.

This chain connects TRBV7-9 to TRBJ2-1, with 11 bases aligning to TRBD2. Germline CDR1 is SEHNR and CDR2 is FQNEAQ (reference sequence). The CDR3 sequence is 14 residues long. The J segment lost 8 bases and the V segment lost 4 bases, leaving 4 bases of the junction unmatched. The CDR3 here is CASSSKGLADEQFF. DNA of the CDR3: TGTGCCAGCAGCTCTAAGGGACTAGCGGATGAGCAGTTCTTC.

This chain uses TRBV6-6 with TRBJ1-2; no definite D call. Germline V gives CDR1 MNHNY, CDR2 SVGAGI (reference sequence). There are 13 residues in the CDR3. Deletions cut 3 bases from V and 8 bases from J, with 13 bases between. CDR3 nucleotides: TGTGCCAGCAGTTATGGGCCAGAGGAGGGCTACACCTTC. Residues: CASSYGPEEGYTF.

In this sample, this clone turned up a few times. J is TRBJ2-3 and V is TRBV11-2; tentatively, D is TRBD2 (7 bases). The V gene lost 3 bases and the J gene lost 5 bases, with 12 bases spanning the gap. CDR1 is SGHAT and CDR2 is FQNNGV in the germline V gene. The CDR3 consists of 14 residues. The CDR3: CASSLGGPVDTQYF. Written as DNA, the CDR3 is TGTGCCAGCAGCTTGGGGGGGCCGGTAGATACGCAGTATTTT.

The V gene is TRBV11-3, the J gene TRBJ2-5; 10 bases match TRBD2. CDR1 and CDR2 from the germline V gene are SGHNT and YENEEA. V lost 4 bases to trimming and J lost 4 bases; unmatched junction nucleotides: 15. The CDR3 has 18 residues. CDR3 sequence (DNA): TGTGCCAGCAGCTCTAGCGGGAGTAATGTTCTGGTGGGAGAGACCCAGTACTTC. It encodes CASSSSGSNVLVGETQYF. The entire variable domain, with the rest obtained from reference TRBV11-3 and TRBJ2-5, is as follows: EAGVVQSPRYKIIEKKQPVAFWCNPISGHNTLYWYLQNLGQGPELLIRYENEEAVDDSQLPKDRFSAERLKGVDSTLKIQPAELGDSAVYLCASSSSGSNVLVGETQYFGPGTRLLVL.

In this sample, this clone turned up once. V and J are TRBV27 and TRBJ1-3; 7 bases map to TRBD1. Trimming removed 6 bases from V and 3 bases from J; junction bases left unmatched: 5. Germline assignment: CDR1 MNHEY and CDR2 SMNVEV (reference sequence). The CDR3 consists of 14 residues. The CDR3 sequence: CASREGAGGNTIYF. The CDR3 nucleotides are TGTGCCAGCAGGGAGGGGGCCGGTGGAAACACCATATATTTT.

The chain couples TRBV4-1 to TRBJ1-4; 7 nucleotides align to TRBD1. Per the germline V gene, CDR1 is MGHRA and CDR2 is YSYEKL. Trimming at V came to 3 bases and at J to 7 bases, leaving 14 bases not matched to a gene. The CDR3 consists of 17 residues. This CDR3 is CASSHRDRGTEIEKLFF. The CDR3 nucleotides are TGCGCCAGCAGCCATCGGGACAGAGGCACGGAAATTGAAAAACTGTTTTTT.

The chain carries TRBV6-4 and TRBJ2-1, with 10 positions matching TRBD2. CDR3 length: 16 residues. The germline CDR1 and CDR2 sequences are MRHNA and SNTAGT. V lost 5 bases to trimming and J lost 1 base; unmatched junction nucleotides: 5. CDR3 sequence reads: CASSTKRGGSYNEQFF. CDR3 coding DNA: TGTGCCAGCAGTACCAAGCGGGGGGGGTCCTACAATGAGCAGTTCTTC.

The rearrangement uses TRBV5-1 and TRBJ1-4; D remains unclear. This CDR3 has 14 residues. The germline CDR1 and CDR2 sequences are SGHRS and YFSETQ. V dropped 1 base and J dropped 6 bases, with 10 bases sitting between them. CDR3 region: CASSLKAQDEKLFF. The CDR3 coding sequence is TGCGCCAGCAGCTTGAAGGCCCAGGATGAAAAACTGTTTTTT.

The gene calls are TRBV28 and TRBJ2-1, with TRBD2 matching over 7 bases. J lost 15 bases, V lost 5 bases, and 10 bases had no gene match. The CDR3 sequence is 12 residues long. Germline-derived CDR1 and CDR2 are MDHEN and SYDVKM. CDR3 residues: CASSPPTSYSFF. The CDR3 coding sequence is TGTGCCAGCAGTCCACCGACTAGCTATTCGTTCTTC.

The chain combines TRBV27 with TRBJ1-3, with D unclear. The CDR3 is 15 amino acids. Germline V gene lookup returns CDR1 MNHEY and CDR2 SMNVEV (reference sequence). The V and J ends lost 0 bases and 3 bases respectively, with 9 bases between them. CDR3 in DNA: TGTGCCAGCAGTTTATCGAAGGGAGGTGGAAACACCATATATTTT. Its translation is CASSLSKGGGNTIYF.

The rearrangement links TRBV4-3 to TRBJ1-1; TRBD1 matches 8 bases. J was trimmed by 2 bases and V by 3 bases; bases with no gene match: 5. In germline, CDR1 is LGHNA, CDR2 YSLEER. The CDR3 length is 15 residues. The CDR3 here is CASSQQDRANTEAFF. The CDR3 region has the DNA TGCGCCAGCAGCCAGCAGGACAGGGCCAACACTGAAGCTTTCTTT.

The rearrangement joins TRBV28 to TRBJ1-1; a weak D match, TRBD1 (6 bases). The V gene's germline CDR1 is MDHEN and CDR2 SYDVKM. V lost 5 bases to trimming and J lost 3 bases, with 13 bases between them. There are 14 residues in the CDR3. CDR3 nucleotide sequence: TGTGCCAGCAGTCTCCTGGCAGGGGACACTGAAGCTTTCTTT. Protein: CASSLLAGDTEAFF.

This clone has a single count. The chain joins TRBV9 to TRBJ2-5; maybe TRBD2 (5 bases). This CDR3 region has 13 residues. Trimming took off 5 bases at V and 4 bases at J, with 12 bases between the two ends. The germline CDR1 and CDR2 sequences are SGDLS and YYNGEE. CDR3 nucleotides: TGTGCCAGCAGGCCTTCGGGAACAGAGACCCAGTACTTC. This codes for CASRPSGTETQYF.

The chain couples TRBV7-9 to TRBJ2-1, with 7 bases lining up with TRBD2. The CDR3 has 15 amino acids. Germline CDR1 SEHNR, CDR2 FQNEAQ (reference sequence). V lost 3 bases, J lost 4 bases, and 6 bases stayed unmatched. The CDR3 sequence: CASSFEGGRYNEQFF. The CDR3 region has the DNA TGTGCCAGCAGCTTTGAGGGCGGGAGATACAATGAGCAGTTCTTC.